The 17 T cell receptor beta chains below come from one sample, sequenced in a study of beta chain features in type 1 diabetes. Study-level results: All four CD4+ subsets from Type 1 diabetes patients carried moderately but significantly shorter TCRB CDR3s.

The sequenced template was cDNA made from the entire isolated RNA. Method: immunoSEQ multiplex PCR; TCRdb's copy keeps in-frame clones and lacks some. Of over 150,000 clones listed, about 8.1% were seen once; the top ten hold more than 0.45%. For these TCRs, the target antigens are not known. The sample consisted of central memory CD4+ T cells from blood. Every receptor here comes from a woman under 30 with type 1 diabetes.

The chain has TRBV5-1 and TRBJ1-1, with D perhaps TRBD1 (5 bases). Germline lookup yields CDR1 SGHRS and CDR2 YFSETQ. V was pared by 3 bases and J by 4 bases, with 13 bases between. This CDR3 region has 14 residues. CDR3 region: CASSSGGSFTEAFF. CDR3 sequence (DNA): TGCGCCAGCAGCTCCGGGGGATCGTTCACTGAAGCTTTCTTT.

The chain carries TRBV7-7 and TRBJ1-5; D not certain. Germline CDR1 and CDR2: SSHAT and FNYEAQ (reference sequence). This CDR3 contains 10 residues. The V and J ends lost 8 bases and 4 bases respectively, with 3 bases between them. DNA of the CDR3: TGTGCCAGCCCGAATCAGCCCCAGCATTTT. This translates into CASPNQPQHF. Based on the CDR3 plus reference TRBV7-7 and TRBJ1-5, the full variable domain is GAGVSQSPRYKVTKRGQDVTLRCDPISSHATLYWYQQALGQGPEFLTYFNYEAQPDKSGLPSDRFSAERPEGSISTLTIQRTEQRDSAMYRCASPNQPQHFGDGTRLSIL.

The chain employs TRBV11-3 and TRBJ1-1, with a tentative D call TRBD1 (5 bases). Between the trimmed V and J ends, which lost 1 base and 2 bases, there was a span of 14 bases. The length of the CDR3 is 16 residues. Per germline, CDR1 SGHNT and CDR2 YENEEA. For the CDR3, the DNA is TGTGCCAGCAGCTTAGGGGAGGGGCGCGGAAACACTGAAGCTTTCTTT. This sequence encodes CASSLGEGRGNTEAFF.

The CDR3 sequence: CASSPDRRNEKLFF. Written as DNA, the CDR3 is TGTGCCAGCAGCCCGGACAGACGGAATGAAAAACTGTTTTTT. The genes are TRBV4-2 and TRBJ1-4, with D perhaps matching TRBD1 (6 bases). The CDR3 extends over 14 amino acids. Trimming stripped 4 bases from V and 5 bases from J, with 11 bases between. Germline V CDR1 and CDR2: LGHNA, YNFKEQ.

A few counts support this clone. The chain carries TRBV2 and TRBJ2-2, with TRBD1 identical over 9 bases. The germline V gene encodes CDR1 SNHLY and CDR2 FYNNEI. The ends lost 6 bases at V and 7 bases at J; junction bases unmatched: 15. This CDR3 is 17 amino acids long. CDR3 protein: CASSAGTGIQVDGELFF. The CDR3 DNA follows: TGTGCCAGCAGCGCCGGGACAGGGATCCAGGTTGACGGGGAGCTGTTTTTT.

In this sample, this clone turned up many times. V usage is TRBV29-1 and J usage is TRBJ2-7, with 7 bases matching TRBD2. Looked up from germline, CDR1 is SQVTM and CDR2 is ANQGSEA. The CDR3 is made up of 13 amino acids. V lost 5 bases and J lost 4; bases outside the gene matches: 8. CDR3 DNA sequence: TGCAGCGTTCAAGTCGGGGGGATATACGAGCAGTACTTC. This sequence encodes CSVQVGGIYEQYF.

The CDR3 nucleotides are TGTGCCAGCAGCCTACAGGCTAGCGGGGTCGGGGATACGCAGTATTTT. Translating it yields CASSLQASGVGDTQYF. The chain is built from TRBV7-2 and TRBJ2-3; 9 nucleotides agree with TRBD2. From germline, CDR1 is SGHTA and CDR2 FQGNSA. Trimming cost V 5 bases and J 6 bases; bases outside gene matches: 12. There are 16 residues in the CDR3.

This clone was seen many times. The chain employs TRBV6-6 and TRBJ2-1, with a possible D match to TRBD2 (5 bases). V was shortened by 7 bases and J by 5 bases, with 12 bases between the two germline ends. Germline CDR1 is MNHNY and CDR2 is SVGAGI (reference sequence). There are 13 residues in the CDR3. As DNA, the CDR3 is TGTGCCAGCACCAAGCGGCCTAACAATGAGCAGTTCTTC. Its translation is CASTKRPNNEQFF.

This clone was observed a handful of times. The CDR3 nucleotides read TGCGCCAGCAGCACCACTGGACAGGGGGAGACCCAGTACTTC. Amino acid sequence: CASSTTGQGETQYF. The chain combines TRBV5-1 with TRBJ2-5; 9 nucleotides align to TRBD1. The CDR3 is 14 amino acids. The V gene end was trimmed by 4 bases and the J gene end by 5 bases; junction bases not matched to a gene: 6. The germline gives CDR1 SGHRS, CDR2 YFSETQ.

This clone was counted a few times. The J gene is TRBJ2-5, the V gene TRBV4-2; TRBD1 is a possible D gene (6 bases). This CDR3 spans 16 amino acids. Germline V gene sequence: CDR1 LGHNA, CDR2 YNFKEQ. Trimming removed 1 base from V and 5 bases from J, with 17 bases in between. The CDR3 here is CASSQGDGTTGETQYF. Written as DNA, the CDR3 is TGTGCCAGCAGCCAAGGGGACGGGACAACTGGGGAGACCCAGTACTTC.

This clone was observed a handful of times. This chain connects TRBV25-1 to TRBJ1-3, with D uncertain. The V gene's germline CDR1 is MGHDK and CDR2 SYGVNS. The CDR3 is made up of 14 amino acids. Trimming took 6 bases from V and 0 from J, leaving 9 bases between them. The CDR3 sequence: CASRATGSGNTIYF. Written as DNA, the CDR3 is TGTGCCAGCAGAGCCACCGGCTCTGGAAACACCATATATTTT. Supplemented by reference TRBV25-1 and TRBJ1-3, the full variable domain reads EADIYQTPRYLVIGTGKKITLECSQTMGHDKMYWYQQDPGMELHLIHYSYGVNSTEKGDLSSESTVSRIRTEHFPLTLESARPSHTSQYLCASRATGSGNTIYFGEGSWLTVV.

The chain links TRBV29-1 to TRBJ2-3; TRBD1 might be the D (5 bases). CDR3 size: 14 residues. In germline, CDR1 is SQVTM, CDR2 ANQGSEA. Trimming stripped 1 base from V and 0 bases from J, with 8 bases between. CDR3 amino acids: CSVEARQSTDTQYF. The CDR3 DNA follows: TGCAGCGTTGAAGCCCGACAGAGCACAGATACGCAGTATTTT.

This clone was seen only a few times. The J gene is TRBJ2-1, the V gene TRBV5-4; TRBD2 is a possible D gene (7 bases). Trimming cost V 4 bases and J 2 bases, with 13 bases left between them. CDR1 and CDR2 from the germline V gene are SGHNT and YYREEE (reference sequence). This CDR3 spans 15 amino acids. The CDR3 DNA sequence: TGTGCCAGCAGCCCCAAGGGGGGGGCCTACAATGAGCAGTTCTTC. Its translation is CASSPKGGAYNEQFF. The full variable domain, with the rest looked up from reference TRBV5-4 and TRBJ2-1, is ETGVTQSPTHLIKTRGQQVTLRCSSQSGHNTVSWYQQALGQGPQFIFQYYREEENGRGNFPPRFSGLQFPNYSSELNVNALELDDSALYLCASSPKGGAYNEQFFGPGTRLTVL.

This clone has more than one count but fewer than ten. This rearrangement joins TRBV19 to TRBJ2-1, with 7 bases identical to TRBD2. The CDR3 spans 14 residues. V shed 6 bases, J shed 4 bases, and the junction held 6 bases outside the gene matches. Germline V lookup: CDR1 LNHDA, CDR2 SQIVND (reference sequence). CDR3 DNA: TGTGCCAGTAGGCAAGCGGGGAAGTACAATGAGCAGTTCTTC. Translated: CASRQAGKYNEQFF.

This clone was found a few times. The V and J genes are TRBV30 and TRBJ1-5, with TRBD1 matching 8 bases. CDR1 and CDR2 (germline): GTSNPN, SVGIG (reference sequence). Unmatched junction bases numbered 10, after V lost 4 bases and J lost 5 bases. The CDR3 length is 15 residues. CDR3: CAWIENRGDDQPQHF. As DNA, the CDR3 is TGTGCCTGGATTGAAAACAGGGGGGACGATCAGCCCCAGCATTTT. Full variable domain (outside the CDR3, taken from reference TRBV30 and TRBJ1-5): SQTIHQWPATLVQPVGSPLSLECTVEGTSNPNLYWYRQAAGRGLQLLFYSVGIGQISSEVPQNLSASRPQDRQFILSSKKLLLSDSGFYLCAWIENRGDDQPQHFGDGTRLSIL.

This clone has just a few counts. The chain is built from TRBV2 and TRBJ1-6; 7 bases agree with TRBD1. V shed 4 bases and J 5 bases; nucleotides not matched to a gene: 5. Germline values: CDR1 SNHLY, CDR2 FYNNEI. The CDR3 loop spans 15 amino acids. CDR3 sequence: CASSGRGQNNSPLHF. The CDR3 DNA follows: TGTGCCAGCAGTGGGAGGGGGCAGAATAATTCACCCCTCCACTTT.

This chain joins TRBV4-3 and TRBJ2-1; 8 bases fit TRBD2. Germline lookup yields CDR1 LGHNA and CDR2 YSLEER. J lost 8 bases, V lost 0 bases, and 12 bases had no gene match. This CDR3 is 17 amino acids long. The CDR3 DNA reads TGCGCCAGCAGCCAAGAAGGCGGGACTAGTTTTGTACATGAGCAGTTCTTC. Its protein is CASSQEGGTSFVHEQFF.